This T cell receptor beta chain was sequenced for a study of cytomegalovirus exposure and HLA in healthy donors. Study results and limitations: The dataset shows that most TCR sequences were rare, while some public TCRs occurred in many donors. A list of 150 or so TCR beta chains associated with cytomegalovirus was given.

The data were produced by immunoSEQ multiplex PCR, yet TCRdb's version contains in-frame clones alone and is incomplete. The sample shows 260,000 or so clones, less than 95% of them seen only once. Comment on this clone: Its antigen is not identified.

The germline V gene encodes CDR1 PRHDT and CDR2 FYEKMQ (reference sequence). The junction had 10 bases not matched to a gene; V was cut back by 4 bases and J by 8 bases. This CDR3 comprises 16 residues. The clonotype comes from a woman under 40 in good health and CMV-seronegative. Sequenced sample: PBMCs. J is TRBJ1-4 and V is TRBV13, with 10 bases that match TRBD1. In DNA form, the CDR3 reads TGTGCCAGCAGCTCCCGGGACAGGGGAGTAGAAGAAAAACTGTTTTTT. This encodes CASSSRDRGVEEKLFF.